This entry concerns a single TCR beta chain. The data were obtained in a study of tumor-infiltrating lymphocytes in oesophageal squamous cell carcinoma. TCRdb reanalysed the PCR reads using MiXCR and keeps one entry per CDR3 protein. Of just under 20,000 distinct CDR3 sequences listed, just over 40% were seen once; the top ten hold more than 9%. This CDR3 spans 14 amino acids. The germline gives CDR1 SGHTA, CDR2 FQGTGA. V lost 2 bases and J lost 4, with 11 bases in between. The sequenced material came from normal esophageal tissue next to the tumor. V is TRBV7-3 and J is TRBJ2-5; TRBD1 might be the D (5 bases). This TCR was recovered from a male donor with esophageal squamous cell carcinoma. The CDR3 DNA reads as TGTGCCAGCAGCTTACAGGGTATCGGAGAGACCCAGTACTTC. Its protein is CASSLQGIGETQYF.